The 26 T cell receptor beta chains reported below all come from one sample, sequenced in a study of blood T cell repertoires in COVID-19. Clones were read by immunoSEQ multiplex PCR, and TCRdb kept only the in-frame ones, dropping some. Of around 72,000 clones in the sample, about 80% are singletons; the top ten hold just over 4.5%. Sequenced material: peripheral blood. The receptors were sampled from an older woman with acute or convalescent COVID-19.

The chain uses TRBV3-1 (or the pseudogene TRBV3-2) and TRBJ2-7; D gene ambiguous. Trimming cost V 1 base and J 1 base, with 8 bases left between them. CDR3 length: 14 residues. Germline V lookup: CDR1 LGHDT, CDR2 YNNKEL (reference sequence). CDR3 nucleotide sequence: TGTGCCAGCAGCCAAGGAAGCAGGTCCTACGAGCAGTACTTC. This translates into CASSQGSRSYEQYF.

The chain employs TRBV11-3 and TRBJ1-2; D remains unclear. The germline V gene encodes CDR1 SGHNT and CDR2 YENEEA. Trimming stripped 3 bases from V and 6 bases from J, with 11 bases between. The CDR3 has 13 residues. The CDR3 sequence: CASSFLDGDGYTF. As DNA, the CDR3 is TGTGCCAGCAGCTTCCTAGACGGCGATGGCTACACCTTC.

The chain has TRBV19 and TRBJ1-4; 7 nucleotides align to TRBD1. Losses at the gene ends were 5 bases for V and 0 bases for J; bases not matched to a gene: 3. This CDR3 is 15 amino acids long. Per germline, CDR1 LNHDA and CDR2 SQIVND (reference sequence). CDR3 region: CASSGTAATNEKLFF. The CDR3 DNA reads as TGTGCCAGTAGTGGGACAGCGGCAACTAATGAAAAACTGTTTTTT.

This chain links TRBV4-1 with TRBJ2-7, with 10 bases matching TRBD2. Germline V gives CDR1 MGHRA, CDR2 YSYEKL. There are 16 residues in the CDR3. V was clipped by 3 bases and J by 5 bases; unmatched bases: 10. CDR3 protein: CASSQESGGGWDEQYF. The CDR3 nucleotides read TGCGCCAGCAGCCAGGAAAGCGGGGGGGGCTGGGACGAGCAGTACTTC.

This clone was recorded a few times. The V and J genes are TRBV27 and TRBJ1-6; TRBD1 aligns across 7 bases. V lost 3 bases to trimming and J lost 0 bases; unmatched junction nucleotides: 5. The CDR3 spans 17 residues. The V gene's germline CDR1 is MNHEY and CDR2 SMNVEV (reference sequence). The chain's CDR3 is CASSLRGLSSYNSPLHF. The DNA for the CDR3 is TGTGCCAGCAGTTTGAGGGGGCTTAGCTCCTATAATTCACCCCTCCACTTT.

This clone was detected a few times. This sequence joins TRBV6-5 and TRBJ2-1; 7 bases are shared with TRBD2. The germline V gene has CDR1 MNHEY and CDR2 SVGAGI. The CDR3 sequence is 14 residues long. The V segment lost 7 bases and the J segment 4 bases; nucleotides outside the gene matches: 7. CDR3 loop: CASILAGVYNEQFF. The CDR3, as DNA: TGTGCCAGCATTCTGGCGGGGGTTTACAATGAGCAGTTCTTC.

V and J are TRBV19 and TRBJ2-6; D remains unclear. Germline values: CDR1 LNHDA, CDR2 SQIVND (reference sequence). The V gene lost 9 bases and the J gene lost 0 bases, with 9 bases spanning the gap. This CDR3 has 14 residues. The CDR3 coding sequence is TGTGCCAGCGACATTCCCTCTGGGGCCAACGTCCTGACTTTC. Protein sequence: CASDIPSGANVLTF.

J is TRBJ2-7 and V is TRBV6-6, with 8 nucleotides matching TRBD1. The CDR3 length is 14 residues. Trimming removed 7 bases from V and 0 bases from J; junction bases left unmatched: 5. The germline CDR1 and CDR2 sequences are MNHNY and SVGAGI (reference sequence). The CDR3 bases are TGTGCCAGCAAAAGTACAGGGGGCTCCTACGAGCAGTACTTC. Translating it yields CASKSTGGSYEQYF.

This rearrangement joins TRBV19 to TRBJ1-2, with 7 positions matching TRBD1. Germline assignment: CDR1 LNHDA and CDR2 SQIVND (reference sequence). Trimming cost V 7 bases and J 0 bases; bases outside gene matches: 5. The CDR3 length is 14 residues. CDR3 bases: TGTGCCAGTAATCCAGGGGGGACTAACTATGGCTACACCTTC. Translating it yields CASNPGGTNYGYTF.

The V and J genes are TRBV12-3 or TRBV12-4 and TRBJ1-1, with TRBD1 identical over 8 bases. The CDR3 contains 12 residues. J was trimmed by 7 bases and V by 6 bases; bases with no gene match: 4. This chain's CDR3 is CASRGTGDEAFF. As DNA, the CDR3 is TGTGCCAGCAGGGGGACAGGAGATGAAGCTTTCTTT.

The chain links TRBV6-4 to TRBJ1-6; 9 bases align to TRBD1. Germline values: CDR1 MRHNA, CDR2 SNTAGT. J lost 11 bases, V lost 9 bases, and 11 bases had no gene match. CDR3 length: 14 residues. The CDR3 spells CASQGQGQGAPLHF. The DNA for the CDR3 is TGTGCCAGTCAAGGACAGGGGCAAGGAGCACCCCTCCACTTT.

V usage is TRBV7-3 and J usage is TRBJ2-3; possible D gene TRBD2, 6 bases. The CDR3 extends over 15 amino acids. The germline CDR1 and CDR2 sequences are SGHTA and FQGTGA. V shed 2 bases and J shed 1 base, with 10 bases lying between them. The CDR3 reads CASSLGGTRTDTQYF. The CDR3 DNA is TGTGCCAGCAGCTTAGGGGGGACCCGCACAGATACGCAGTATTTT.

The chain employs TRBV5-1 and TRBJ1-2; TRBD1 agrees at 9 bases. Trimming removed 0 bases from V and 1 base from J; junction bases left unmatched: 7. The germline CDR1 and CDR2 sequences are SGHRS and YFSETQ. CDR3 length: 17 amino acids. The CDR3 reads CASSLEVRTGDNYGYTF. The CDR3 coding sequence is TGCGCCAGCAGCTTGGAAGTTAGGACAGGGGATAACTATGGCTACACCTTC.

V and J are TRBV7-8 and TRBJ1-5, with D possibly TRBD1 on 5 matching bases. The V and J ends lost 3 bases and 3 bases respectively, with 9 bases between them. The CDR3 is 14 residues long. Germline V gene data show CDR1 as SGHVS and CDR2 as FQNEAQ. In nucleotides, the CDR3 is TGTGCCAGCAGCTTCGGGACTTTCAATCAGCCCCAGCATTTT. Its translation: CASSFGTFNQPQHF.

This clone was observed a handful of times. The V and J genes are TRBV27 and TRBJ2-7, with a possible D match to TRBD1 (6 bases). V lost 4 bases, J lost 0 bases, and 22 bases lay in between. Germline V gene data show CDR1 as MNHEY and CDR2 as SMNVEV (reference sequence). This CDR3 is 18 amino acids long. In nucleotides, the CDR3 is TGTGCCAGCAGTTCGGCCCCAACCGGGACATCCCACTCCTACGAGCAGTACTTC. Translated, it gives CASSSAPTGTSHSYEQYF.

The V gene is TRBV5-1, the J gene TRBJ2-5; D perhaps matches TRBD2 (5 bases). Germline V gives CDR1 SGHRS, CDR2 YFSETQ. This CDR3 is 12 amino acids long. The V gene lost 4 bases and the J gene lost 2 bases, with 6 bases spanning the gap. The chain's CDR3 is CASSRLQETQYF. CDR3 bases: TGCGCCAGCAGCCGACTACAAGAGACCCAGTACTTC.

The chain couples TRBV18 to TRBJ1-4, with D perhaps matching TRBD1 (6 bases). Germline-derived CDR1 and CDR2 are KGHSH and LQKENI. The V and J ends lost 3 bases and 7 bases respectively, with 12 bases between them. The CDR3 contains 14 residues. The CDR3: CASSPAGAVEKLFF. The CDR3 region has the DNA TGTGCCAGCTCACCGGCGGGGGCTGTTGAAAAACTGTTTTTT.

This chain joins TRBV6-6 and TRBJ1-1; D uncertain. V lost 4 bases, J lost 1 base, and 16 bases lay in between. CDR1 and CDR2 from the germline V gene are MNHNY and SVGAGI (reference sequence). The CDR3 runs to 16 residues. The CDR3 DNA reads TGTGCCAGCAGTTCGCCCGGAGAACCCCCGAACACTGAAGCTTTCTTT. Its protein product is CASSSPGEPPNTEAFF.

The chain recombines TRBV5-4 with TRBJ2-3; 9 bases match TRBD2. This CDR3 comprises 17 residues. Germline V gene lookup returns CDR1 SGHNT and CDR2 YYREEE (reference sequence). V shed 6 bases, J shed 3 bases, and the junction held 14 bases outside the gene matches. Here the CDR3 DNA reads TGTGCCAGCACTTCTTATTCGCGGGGGGGCAGGACAGATACGCAGTATTTT. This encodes CASTSYSRGGRTDTQYF.

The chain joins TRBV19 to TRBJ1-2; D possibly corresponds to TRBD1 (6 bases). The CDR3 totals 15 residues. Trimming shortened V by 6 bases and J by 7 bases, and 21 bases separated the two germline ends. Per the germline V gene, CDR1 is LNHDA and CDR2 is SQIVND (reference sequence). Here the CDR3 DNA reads TGTGCCAGTAGCCCTGACAGGACCCGGTCGGGTGGCTACACCTTC. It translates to CASSPDRTRSGGYTF.

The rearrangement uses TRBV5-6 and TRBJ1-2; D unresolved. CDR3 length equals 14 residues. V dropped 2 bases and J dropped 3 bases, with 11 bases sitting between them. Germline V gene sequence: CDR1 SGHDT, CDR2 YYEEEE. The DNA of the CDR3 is TGTGCCAGCAGCTTTGGGCAGGCTTACTATGGCTACACCTTC. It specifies CASSFGQAYYGYTF.

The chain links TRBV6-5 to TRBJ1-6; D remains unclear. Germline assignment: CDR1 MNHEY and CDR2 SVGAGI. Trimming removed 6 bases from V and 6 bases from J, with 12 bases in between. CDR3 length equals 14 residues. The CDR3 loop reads CASSPPTANSPLHF. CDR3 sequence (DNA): TGTGCCAGCAGCCCCCCTACAGCTAATTCACCCCTCCACTTT.

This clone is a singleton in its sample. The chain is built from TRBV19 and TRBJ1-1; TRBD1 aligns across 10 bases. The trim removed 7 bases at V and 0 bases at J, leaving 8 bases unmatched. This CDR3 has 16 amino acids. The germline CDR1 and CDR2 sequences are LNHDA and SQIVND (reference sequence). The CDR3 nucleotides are TGTGCCAGTACCCAGGGACAGGGGATAGTGAACACTGAAGCTTTCTTT. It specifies CASTQGQGIVNTEAFF.

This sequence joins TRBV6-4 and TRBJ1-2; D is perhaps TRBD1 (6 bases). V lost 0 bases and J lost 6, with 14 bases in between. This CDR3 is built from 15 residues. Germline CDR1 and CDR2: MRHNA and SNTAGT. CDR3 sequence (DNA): TGTGCCAGCAGTGACTCGTCCAGGGGCTTCGATGGCTACACCTTC. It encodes CASSDSSRGFDGYTF.

The CDR3 is CASSPLTGETGYTF. The CDR3, as DNA: TGTGCCAGCAGCCCGCTGACAGGGGAAACTGGCTACACCTTC. This chain links TRBV3-1 (or the pseudogene TRBV3-2) with TRBJ1-2, with TRBD1 matching over 8 bases. V lost 4 bases to trimming and J lost 7 bases; unmatched junction nucleotides: 8. The CDR3 contains 14 residues. Germline CDR1 and CDR2: LGHDT and YNNKEL (reference sequence).

The DNA of the CDR3 is TGTGCCAGCAGTTTATTAGGCGAGGCCTGGTCCTACGAGCAGTACTTC. This encodes CASSLLGEAWSYEQYF. This sequence joins TRBV27 and TRBJ2-7; D is unclear. The ends were cut back, 1 base at V and 1 base at J, with 14 bases in the middle. This CDR3 comprises 16 residues. Germline V gene lookup returns CDR1 MNHEY and CDR2 SMNVEV (reference sequence).